Following are 15 T cell receptor beta chains from one sample sequenced in a study of T cells in women clearing cervical HPV infection. Assay: immunoSEQ multiplex PCR; the TCRdb copy retains only in-frame clones and omits some. Here the sample table reports tens of thousands of clones. The sequenced material came from blood buffy coat. These receptors were taken from a woman aged 18 to 69 with a cervical HPV16 infection that either progressed to CIN3+ or cleared (not recorded which).

With respect to this clone: The sequenced fragment ends 3 residues before the CDR3 boundary, so the rest is inferred from the germline J gene. The chain couples TRBV11-3 to TRBJ2-7; no clear D gene. Germline lookup yields CDR1 SGHNT and CDR2 YENEEA. Trimming removed 1 base at V and 5 bases at J, with 12 bases between. There are 14 residues in the CDR3. The CDR3 sequence is CASSLGGSRHEQYF. CDR3 DNA, as far as it was read: TGTGCCAGCAGCTTAGGTGGTAGCCGCCACGAG.

Points on this clone: From the germline J gene comes the end of the CDR3, since the read stops 3 residues before it. The rearrangement joins TRBV7-2 to TRBJ2-4, with 7 bases lining up with TRBD1. From germline, CDR1 is SGHTA and CDR2 FQGNSA. V lost 5 bases to trimming and J lost 6 bases; unmatched junction nucleotides: 7. The CDR3 has 14 amino acids. The CDR3 bases that were read are TGTGCCAGCAGCGTAGGGACAGTTGGAAACATT. Its protein product is CASSVGTVGNI. In full, the CDR3 reads CASSVGTVGNIQYF.

Comment on this clone: The read comes to an end 3 residues before the CDR3 does, leaving the germline J gene to fill in the end. The chain links TRBV7-9 to TRBJ2-5, with a weak D call TRBD2 (6 bases). This CDR3 comprises 12 residues. The germline V gene has CDR1 SEHNR and CDR2 FQNEAQ (reference sequence). Trimming cost V 8 bases and J 3 bases, with 10 bases left between them. The CDR3 bases that were read are TGTGCCAGCGCGAGACTAGAAGAGACC. This translates into CASARLEET. Given in full, the CDR3 is CASARLEETQYF.

With respect to this clone: The read halts 3 residues ahead of the CDR3 end, with the missing end drawn from the germline J gene. This chain uses TRBV18 with TRBJ2-6, with 13 bases matching TRBD2. The CDR3 is made up of 18 amino acids. Germline V gene lookup returns CDR1 KGHSH and CDR2 LQKENI. The ends lost 5 bases at V and 0 bases at J; junction bases unmatched: 4. CDR3 DNA, as far as it was read: TGTGCCAGCTCATTGGGACTAGCGGGATTCTCTGGGGCCAACGTC. Encoded protein: CASSLGLAGFSGANV. The CDR3 in full is CASSLGLAGFSGANVLTF.

With respect to this clone: The read terminates 3 residues ahead of where the CDR3 ends, so the germline J gene completes it. The chain links TRBV5-1 to TRBJ2-1, with 7 positions matching TRBD1. Losses at the gene ends were 0 bases for V and 4 bases for J; bases not matched to a gene: 1. The CDR3 sequence is 14 residues long. Germline loops: CDR1 SGHRS, CDR2 YFSETQ. CDR3 DNA, as far as it was read: TGCGCCAGCAGCTTGGGACAGGGTTACAATGAG. This translates into CASSLGQGYNE. Given in full, the CDR3 is CASSLGQGYNEQFF.

A remark on this clone: Read coverage stops 3 residues before the CDR3 terminus; the germline J gene supplies the remainder. The chain couples TRBV6-2 or TRBV6-3 to TRBJ1-2, with TRBD1 matching 7 bases. Germline V lookup: CDR1 MNHEY, CDR2 SVGEGT. The CDR3 consists of 17 residues. Trimming removed 1 base from V and 7 bases from J; junction bases left unmatched: 15. CDR3 DNA (partial): TGTGCCAGCAGTTACTGGGACAGCTTAACTTCTCCGTCTGGC. Translated: CASSYWDSLTSPSG. The CDR3 as a whole reads CASSYWDSLTSPSGYTF.

Comment on this clone: The CDR3 extends 3 residues past the end of the read, so its final part is completed from the germline J gene. The chain links TRBV7-9 to TRBJ2-3, with D tentatively TRBD2 (7 bases). This CDR3 contains 15 residues. Trimming stripped 2 bases from V and 5 bases from J, with 14 bases between. Germline V gene lookup returns CDR1 SEHNR and CDR2 FQNEAQ (reference sequence). CDR3: CASSLSHREGDTQYF. CDR3 DNA, as far as it was read: TGTGCCAGCAGCTTATCACACAGGGAGGGAGATACG.

On this clone: The read halts 3 residues ahead of the CDR3 end, with the missing end drawn from the germline J gene. V gene TRBV19 combines with J gene TRBJ2-2; D uncertain. This CDR3 comprises 12 residues. V was trimmed by 7 bases and J by 1 base, leaving 4 bases between them. CDR1 and CDR2 (germline): LNHDA, SQIVND (reference sequence). The CDR3 sequence: CASTVNTGELFF. The sequenced part of the CDR3 DNA is TGTGCCAGTACAGTGAACACCGGGGAG.

The chain's CDR3 is CASSLYQGELFF. The covered CDR3 bases are TGTGCCAGCAGCTTGTACCAGGGAGAG. The chain carries TRBV5-4 and TRBJ2-2; maybe TRBD1 (5 bases). The read comes to an end 3 residues before the CDR3 does, leaving the germline J gene to fill in the end. This CDR3 has 12 amino acids. Per the germline V gene, CDR1 is SGHNT and CDR2 is YYREEE (reference sequence).

A word on this clone: The CDR3 end is not reached by the read, which stops 3 residues before it; the germline J gene fills it in. The J gene is TRBJ2-3, the V gene TRBV18; the D gene is possibly TRBD1 (5 bases). The CDR3 is 14 amino acids. Germline V gene sequence: CDR1 KGHSH, CDR2 LQKENI. The CDR3 protein is CASSPVDSVGTQYF. The sequenced part of the CDR3 DNA is TGTGCCAGCTCACCTGTAGACAGTGTGGGGACG.

A remark on this clone: The read stops 3 residues short of the end of the CDR3; the missing end is completed from the germline J gene. The V gene is TRBV2, the J gene TRBJ2-3; 8 bases agree with TRBD2. The germline V gene has CDR1 SNHLY and CDR2 FYNNEI. After removal of 7 bases from V and 4 bases from J, the junction contained 1 base not matched to a gene. The CDR3 length is 12 residues. The sequenced CDR3 bases are TGTGCCAGCAAACTAGCGGCAGATACG. This translates into CASKLAADT. The entire CDR3 protein is CASKLAADTQYF. The full variable domain, completed using reference TRBV2 and TRBJ2-3, is EPEVTQTPSHQVTQMGQEVILRCVPISNHLYFYWYRQILGQKVEFLVSFYNNEISEKSEIFDDQFSVERPDGSNFTLKIRSTKLEDSAMYFCASKLAADTQYFGPGTRLTVL.

Comments on this clone: The CDR3 end is not reached by the read, which stops 3 residues before it; the germline J gene fills it in. The chain couples TRBV19 to TRBJ2-7, with D perhaps TRBD1 (5 bases). The CDR3 loop spans 14 amino acids. V was pared by 9 bases and J by 5 bases, with 20 bases between. Germline loops: CDR1 LNHDA, CDR2 SQIVND (reference sequence). The sequenced part of the CDR3 DNA is TGTGCCAGCATGGCGGCAGGGTGGTCCAACGAG. Encoded protein: CASMAAGWSNE. The full CDR3 is CASMAAGWSNEQYF.

As for this clone: The CDR3 end lies 3 residues beyond the end of the read and is filled in from the germline J gene. The chain employs TRBV7-9 and TRBJ1-2; 11 bases align to TRBD1. The CDR3 extends over 14 amino acids. The germline V gene has CDR1 SEHNR and CDR2 FQNEAQ (reference sequence). The CDR3 DNA, read in part, is TGTGCCAGCAGCTTGGGACAGGGGGACGGGGGC. This sequence encodes CASSLGQGDGG. The full CDR3 is CASSLGQGDGGYTF.

A remark on this clone: The read ends 3 residues shy of where the CDR3 ends; the end is completed using the germline J gene. The chain couples TRBV2 to TRBJ2-7, with D tentatively TRBD2 (5 bases). Germline assignment: CDR1 SNHLY and CDR2 FYNNEI. V shed 3 bases and J shed 2 bases, with 11 bases lying between them. This CDR3 spans 14 amino acids. The CDR3 loop reads CASSEREGTYEQYF. The covered CDR3 bases are TGTGCCAGCAGTGAGCGTGAGGGTACCTACGAG.

A note on this clone: The CDR3 end falls 3 residues outside the read, so it is completed with the germline J gene. V is TRBV7-9 and J is TRBJ1-2; 9 bases align to TRBD1. The CDR3 extends over 13 amino acids. Germline V lookup: CDR1 SEHNR, CDR2 FQNEAQ (reference sequence). The covered CDR3 bases are TGTGCCAGCAGCTTGGAACAGGGGGCGAAC. Translation gives CASSLEQGAN. The whole CDR3 reads CASSLEQGANYTF.